A few counts support the clone carrying this T cell receptor (beta chain). The assay was immunoSEQ multiplex PCR, and TCRdb's table has in-frame clones only and misses some. The sample contains roughly 1,100,000 clones, roughly 80% of which appear only once. This specimen belongs to a study of shared clonotypes between healthy human individuals. The CDR3 is 20 amino acids. The germline V gene encodes CDR1 SGHVS and CDR2 FQNEAQ. V trimming: 5 bases; J trimming: 1 base; junction bases outside the gene matches: 18. The receptor's source is a man younger than 30 in good health. Sample: memory CD4+ T cells sorted from blood. Indicated subset: CD45RA-negative fraction. The chain recombines TRBV7-8 with TRBJ2-3; 10 bases map to TRBD2. Here the CDR3 DNA reads TGTGCCAGCAGCCGCAAATTCCTATGGACTAGCGGAGACCGCACAGATACGCAGTATTTT. Translated: CASSRKFLWTSGDRTDTQYF. Variable domain in full (rest from reference TRBV7-8 and TRBJ2-3): GAGVSQSPRYKVAKRGQDVALRCDPISGHVSLFWYQQALGQGPEFLTYFQNEAQLDKSGLPSDRFFAERPEGSVSTLKIQRTQQEDSAVYLCASSRKFLWTSGDRTDTQYFGPGTRLTVL.